The T cell receptor (beta chain) described here comes from a study of blood T cell repertoires in COVID-19. Turning to the study itself: The United States, Italy and Spain provided the acute and convalescent COVID-19 samples. In each case, the material was cDNA or gDNA derived from T cells, B-cell-depleted T cells, or PBMCs.

With 1 base clipped from V and 5 bases from J, the junction kept 9 bases outside the gene matches. Germline V lookup: CDR1 SGHRS, CDR2 YFSETQ. The CDR3 runs to 16 residues. Profiling relied on immunoSEQ multiplex PCR, and the TCRdb table lists in-frame clones only, not all of them. The table shows 90,000 to 130,000 clones, with 60% to 80% occurring only once. Only one count was recorded for this clone. The chain is built from TRBV5-1 and TRBJ2-7, with TRBD1 matching over 10 bases. The source is a woman over 75 with active or convalescent COVID-19. Sequenced: peripheral blood. The CDR3 DNA follows: TGCGCCAGCAGCTTGTTTGCGACAGGGGGCCTCCACGAGCAGTACTTC. Translating gives CASSLFATGGLHEQYF.